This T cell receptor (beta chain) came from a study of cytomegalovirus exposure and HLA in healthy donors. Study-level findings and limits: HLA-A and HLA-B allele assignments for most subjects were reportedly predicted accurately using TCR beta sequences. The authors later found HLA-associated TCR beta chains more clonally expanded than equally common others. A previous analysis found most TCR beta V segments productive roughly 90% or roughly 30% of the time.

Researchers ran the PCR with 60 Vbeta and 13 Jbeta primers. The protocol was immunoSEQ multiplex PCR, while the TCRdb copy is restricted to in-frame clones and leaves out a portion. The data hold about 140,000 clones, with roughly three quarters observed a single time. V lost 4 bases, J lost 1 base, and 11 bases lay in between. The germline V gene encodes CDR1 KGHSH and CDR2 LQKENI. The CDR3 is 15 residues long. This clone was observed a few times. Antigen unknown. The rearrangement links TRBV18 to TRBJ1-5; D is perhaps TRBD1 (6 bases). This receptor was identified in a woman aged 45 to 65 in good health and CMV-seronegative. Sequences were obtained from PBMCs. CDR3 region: CASSRNTGSNQPQHF. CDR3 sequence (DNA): TGTGCCAGCTCACGCAATACAGGGAGCAATCAGCCCCAGCATTTT.